This TCR beta chain was profiled in a study of metastatic and nonmetastatic thyroid tumors. Study as a whole: Comparison of repertoires was carried out across blood and tumor or nodule tissue from malignant and benign thyroid patients. Points from the study as a whole: According to reports, the diversity of TCR beta was significantly higher in malignant thyroid tumors than in benign nodules, and this held in both blood and tumor samples.

Per the original data handling: A classifier for distant metastasis in papillary thyroid cancer was constructed using CDR3 differences observed across clinicopathological groups. From the PCR reads, TCRdb re-called clones with MiXCR. The V and J calls and clone size are TCRdb's, not the authors'. The sample carries 30,000 to 35,000 clones, approximately 32% recorded once. In germline, CDR1 is MNHNS, CDR2 SASEGT. This CDR3 comprises 14 residues. V was shortened by 6 bases and J by 5 bases, with 13 bases between the two germline ends. No treatment of any kind had been given to any patient before thyroid surgery. This clone was observed a handful of times. What it binds is unknown.

The TCR originated in a female donor with papillary thyroid cancer or a benign thyroid nodule (not recorded which). Some clones in this sample may be carry-over from other donors' samples. The V and J genes are TRBV6-1 and TRBJ2-2; D is possibly TRBD2 (6 bases). Sequencing input: blood. The CDR3: CASSARRGTGELFF. Written as DNA, the CDR3 is TGTGCCAGCAGCGCACGGCGGGGAACCGGGGAGCTGTTTTTT.